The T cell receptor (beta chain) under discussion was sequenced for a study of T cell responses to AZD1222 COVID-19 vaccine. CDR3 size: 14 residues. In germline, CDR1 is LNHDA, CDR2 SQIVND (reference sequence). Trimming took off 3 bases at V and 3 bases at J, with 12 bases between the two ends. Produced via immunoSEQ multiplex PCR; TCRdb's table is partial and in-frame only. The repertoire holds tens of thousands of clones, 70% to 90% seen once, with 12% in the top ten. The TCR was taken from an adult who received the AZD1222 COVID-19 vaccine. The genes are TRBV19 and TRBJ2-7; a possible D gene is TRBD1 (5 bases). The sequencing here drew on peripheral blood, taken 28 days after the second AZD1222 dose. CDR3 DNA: TGTGCCAGTAGTATGTCCCAGGGTGGCTACGAGCAGTACTTC. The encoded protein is CASSMSQGGYEQYF.